These 30 T cell receptor beta chains were sequenced from one sample in a study of blood T cell repertoires in COVID-19. TCRdb's table, derived via immunoSEQ multiplex PCR, lists solely in-frame clones and lacks some. The data hold about 140,000 clones, with around 80% observed a single time. Sequencing input: PBMCs or T cells enriched from blood (not recorded which). These TCRs come from a woman under 30 who had been exposed to COVID-19.

Concerning this clone: Different DNA sequences within this sample yield the same CDR3. The gene calls are TRBV28 and TRBJ1-1; 8 positions match TRBD1. Germline CDR1 MDHEN, CDR2 SYDVKM. Unmatched junction bases numbered 5, after V lost 6 bases and J lost 2 bases. The CDR3 covers 14 residues. The CDR3 is CASRPGQANTEAFF. The CDR3, as DNA: TGTGCCAGCAGACCGGGACAGGCCAACACTGAAGCTTTCTTT.

The chain uses TRBV9 and TRBJ1-2; D perhaps matches TRBD1 (6 bases). Germline CDR1 and CDR2: SGDLS and YYNGEE. This CDR3 has 13 residues. V lost 0 bases and J lost 5, with 8 bases in between. DNA for the CDR3: TGTGCCAGCAGCGTAGGGACAGCTTATGGCTACACCTTC. This gives the protein CASSVGTAYGYTF.

Only one count was recorded for this clone. V is TRBV4-1 and J is TRBJ1-2, with 8 bases lining up with TRBD1. V trimming: 1 base; J trimming: 4 bases; junction bases outside the gene matches: 8. There are 16 residues in the CDR3. In germline, CDR1 is MGHRA, CDR2 YSYEKL. CDR3 sequence: CASSQAGQGELYGYTF. The CDR3 nucleotides read TGCGCCAGCAGCCAAGCCGGACAGGGAGAACTCTATGGCTACACCTTC.

This chain joins TRBV7-2 and TRBJ2-1, with TRBD2 matching over 7 bases. This CDR3 has 15 residues. The germline CDR1 and CDR2 sequences are SGHTA and FQGNSA. V was clipped by 5 bases and J by 4 bases; unmatched bases: 8. The CDR3: CASSGRDYTYNEQFF. DNA of the CDR3: TGTGCCAGCAGCGGCCGGGACTACACGTACAATGAGCAGTTCTTC.

This clone appeared once. V and J are TRBV4-2 and TRBJ1-5; tentatively, D is TRBD1 (6 bases). This CDR3 is built from 14 residues. The V end was cut by 5 bases, the J end by 7 bases, with 15 bases between. CDR1 and CDR2 (germline): LGHNA, YNFKEQ. CDR3 in DNA: TGTGCCAGCAGCTTAGGACAGACAACCCAGCCCCAGCATTTT. Translating it yields CASSLGQTTQPQHF.

The V gene is TRBV7-2, the J gene TRBJ2-5; 10 positions agree with TRBD2. The CDR3 covers 16 residues. Germline CDR1 reads SGHTA; CDR2 reads FQGNSA. With 1 base clipped from V and 4 bases from J, the junction kept 6 bases outside the gene matches. The CDR3 sequence: CASSLVLAGAPETQYF. The CDR3 nucleotides read TGTGCCAGCAGCTTAGTTCTAGCGGGAGCCCCAGAGACCCAGTACTTC. Supplemented by reference TRBV7-2 and TRBJ2-5, the full variable domain reads GAGVSQSPSNKVTEKGKDVELRCDPISGHTALYWYRQSLGQGLEFLIYFQGNSAPDKSGLPSDRFSAERTGGSVSTLTIQRTQQEDSAVYLCASSLVLAGAPETQYFGPGTRLLVL.

The chain employs TRBV24-1 and TRBJ2-1, with 14 nucleotides matching TRBD2. CDR3 length: 18 residues. The trim removed 3 bases at V and 5 bases at J, leaving 8 bases unmatched. Germline CDR1 KGHDR, CDR2 SFDVKD. The CDR3 sequence is CATSDHGLAGGANNEQFF. CDR3 coding DNA: TGTGCCACCAGTGATCACGGACTAGCGGGAGGAGCCAACAATGAGCAGTTCTTC.

The chain combines TRBV18 with TRBJ1-1; D is undetermined. This CDR3 contains 13 residues. The V gene lost 2 bases and the J gene lost 1 base, with 5 bases spanning the gap. From germline, CDR1 is KGHSH and CDR2 LQKENI. CDR3 sequence reads: CASSPNGNTEAFF. CDR3 sequence (DNA): TGTGCCAGCTCACCAAACGGGAACACTGAAGCTTTCTTT. Using reference TRBV18 and TRBJ1-1 for the parts outside the CDR3, the full variable domain is NAGVMQNPRHLVRRRGQEARLRCSPMKGHSHVYWYRQLPEEGLKFMVYLQKENIIDESGMPKERFSAEFPKEGPSILRIQQVVRGDSAAYFCASSPNGNTEAFFGQGTRLTVV.

This chain uses TRBV5-3 with TRBJ2-7; D unclear. Being an ORF, TRBV5-3 has a function that is uncertain. V was clipped by 1 base and J by 3 bases, with 11 bases between them. This CDR3 comprises 14 residues. The CDR3 sequence is CARSLFKLFYEQYF. The DNA for the CDR3 is TGTGCCAGAAGCTTGTTTAAGCTTTTCTACGAGCAGTACTTC.

The V and J genes are TRBV7-8 and TRBJ1-2; the match to TRBD1 covers 10 bases. Germline CDR1 and CDR2: SGHVS and FQNEAQ. The CDR3 has 17 residues. Unmatched junction bases numbered 12, after V lost 4 bases and J lost 4 bases. The CDR3 region has the DNA TGTGCCAGCAGCTCACCGCAGGGGACAGGGGTTGGCTATGGCTACACCTTC. Amino acids: CASSSPQGTGVGYGYTF.

The genes are TRBV14 and TRBJ2-1; 16 nucleotides line up with TRBD2. Unmatched junction bases numbered 10, after V lost 4 bases and J lost 7 bases. Germline CDR1 is SGHDN and CDR2 is FVKESK. The CDR3 has 18 residues. The CDR3 bases are TGTGCCAGCAGCCCCCGGAACGGGACTAGCGGGAGGGATAATGAGCAGTTCTTC. It is translated as CASSPRNGTSGRDNEQFF.

In its sample, this clone was seen once. The rearrangement uses TRBV19 and TRBJ2-7; tentatively, D is TRBD2 (6 bases). Germline V gene lookup returns CDR1 LNHDA and CDR2 SQIVND (reference sequence). V shed 1 base and J shed 3 bases, with 7 bases lying between them. This CDR3 has 13 amino acids. The CDR3: CASSIGDFYEQYF. As DNA, the CDR3 is TGTGCCAGTAGTATAGGGGACTTCTACGAGCAGTACTTC.

The chain joins TRBV20-1 to TRBJ2-2, with TRBD2 matching 7 bases. After removal of 3 bases from V and 6 bases from J, the junction contained 10 bases not matched to a gene. The CDR3 totals 15 residues. Looked up from germline, CDR1 is DFQATT and CDR2 is SNEGSKA (reference sequence). The CDR3 nucleotides are TGCAGTGCTAGTCTAAGCGGGATGGGTTCCGGGGAGCTGTTTTTT. This encodes CSASLSGMGSGELFF.

This chain connects TRBV7-9 to TRBJ2-7, with TRBD2 matching over 10 bases. V shed 7 bases and J 6 bases; nucleotides not matched to a gene: 9. Germline CDR1 SEHNR, CDR2 FQNEAQ (reference sequence). CDR3 size: 14 residues. As DNA, the CDR3 is TGTGCCAGCAACCGAGCGGGAGGGCCGGGCGAGCAGTACTTC. This codes for CASNRAGGPGEQYF. Drawing the rest from reference TRBV7-9 and TRBJ2-7, the complete variable domain is DTGVSQNPRHKITKRGQNVTFRCDPISEHNRLYWYRQTLGQGPEFLTYFQNEAQLEKSRLLSDRFSAERPKGSFSTLEIQRTEQGDSAMYLCASNRAGGPGEQYFGPGTRLTVT.

V is TRBV4-2 and J is TRBJ2-7; 7 bases map to TRBD1. The V gene's germline CDR1 is LGHNA and CDR2 YNFKEQ. V lost 4 bases, J lost 9 bases, and 18 bases stayed unmatched. The CDR3 is 16 amino acids. The CDR3 sequence is CASSPSLGQEASVQYF. The CDR3 nucleotides are TGTGCCAGCAGCCCGTCCTTAGGACAGGAAGCGTCGGTGCAGTACTTC.

The CDR3: CASRIGEETQYF. CDR3 sequence (DNA): TGTGCCAGCAGAATAGGGGAAGAGACCCAGTACTTC. V gene TRBV12-3 or TRBV12-4 combines with J gene TRBJ2-5; TRBD1 might be the D (5 bases). V was shortened by 6 bases and J by 3 bases, with 8 bases between the two germline ends. CDR3 length equals 12 residues.

V and J are TRBV6-5 and TRBJ1-1, with D possibly TRBD1 on 5 matching bases. The V and J ends lost 3 bases and 4 bases respectively, with 15 bases between them. The CDR3 has 15 residues. CDR1 and CDR2 from the germline V gene are MNHEY and SVGAGI. This CDR3 reads CASSYRGTRGTEAFF. DNA of the CDR3: TGTGCCAGCAGTTATCGGGGGACTAGGGGCACTGAAGCTTTCTTT.

This clone ranks as medium-sized. The genes are TRBV19 and TRBJ2-1; 7 positions agree with TRBD2. The V gene's germline CDR1 is LNHDA and CDR2 SQIVND (reference sequence). This CDR3 contains 15 residues. The V segment lost 1 base and the J segment 6 bases; nucleotides outside the gene matches: 6. The CDR3 region has the DNA TGTGCCAGTAGTATAGTACCGGGGGGTTTCAATGAGCAGTTCTTC. Protein sequence: CASSIVPGGFNEQFF. Full variable domain (rest looked up from reference TRBV19 and TRBJ2-1): DGGITQSPKYLFRKEGQNVTLSCEQNLNHDAMYWYRQDPGQGLRLIYYSQIVNDFQKGDIAEGYSVSREKKESFPLTVTSAQKNPTAFYLCASSIVPGGFNEQFFGPGTRLTVL.

This clone is termed medium-sized. The J gene is TRBJ1-3, the V gene TRBV7-9; no definite D call. This CDR3 spans 14 amino acids. Trimming removed 4 bases from V and 4 bases from J, with 11 bases in between. Germline CDR1 SEHNR, CDR2 FQNEAQ (reference sequence). The CDR3 spells CASSSLSTGNTIYF. The CDR3, as DNA: TGTGCCAGCAGCTCCCTTTCTACCGGAAACACCATATATTTT.

The J gene is TRBJ1-6, the V gene TRBV4-1; D is uncertain. CDR3 length: 14 residues. The V end was cut by 4 bases, the J end by 7 bases, with 11 bases between. Germline assignment: CDR1 MGHRA and CDR2 YSYEKL. The CDR3 nucleotides read TGCGCCAGCAGCCGACAAGCCCGGAATTCACCCCTCCACTTT. Protein sequence: CASSRQARNSPLHF.

The sample holds a few counts of this clone. The V and J genes are TRBV19 and TRBJ2-1; D is perhaps TRBD1 (8 bases). The CDR3 sequence is 13 residues long. Germline values: CDR1 LNHDA, CDR2 SQIVND (reference sequence). V shed 5 bases and J shed 7 bases, with 12 bases lying between them. The DNA of the CDR3 is TGTGCCAGTAGTCACAGGGGGGGGAATGAGCAGTTCTTC. Translating it yields CASSHRGGNEQFF. The complete variable domain, with remaining parts taken from reference TRBV19 and TRBJ2-1, reads DGGITQSPKYLFRKEGQNVTLSCEQNLNHDAMYWYRQDPGQGLRLIYYSQIVNDFQKGDIAEGYSVSREKKESFPLTVTSAQKNPTAFYLCASSHRGGNEQFFGPGTRLTVL.

The rearrangement joins TRBV19 to TRBJ2-2, with a possible D match to TRBD2 (5 bases). Trimming stripped 9 bases from V and 6 bases from J, with 23 bases between. CDR1 LNHDA and CDR2 SQIVND come from the germline V gene (reference sequence). There are 16 residues in the CDR3. The CDR3 region is CASTLYAGLRAGELFF. The CDR3 bases are TGTGCCAGCACTCTGTACGCCGGCCTGAGGGCCGGGGAGCTGTTTTTT. Full variable domain (rest looked up from reference TRBV19 and TRBJ2-2): DGGITQSPKYLFRKEGQNVTLSCEQNLNHDAMYWYRQDPGQGLRLIYYSQIVNDFQKGDIAEGYSVSREKKESFPLTVTSAQKNPTAFYLCASTLYAGLRAGELFFGEGSRLTVL.

In this sample, this clone turned up once. The CDR3 DNA is TGTGCCAGCAGCTTGCTCCTCGCCCAGGGCTATACTGAAGCTTTCTTT. As protein: CASSLLLAQGYTEAFF. The chain is built from TRBV5-5 and TRBJ1-1; a possible D gene is TRBD1 (5 bases). V lost 1 base, J lost 5 bases, and 18 bases lay in between. The CDR3 consists of 16 residues. The V gene's germline CDR1 is SGHKS and CDR2 YYEKEE (reference sequence).

In this sample, this clone turned up once. The V and J genes are TRBV10-3 and TRBJ1-6, with a weak D call TRBD1 (5 bases). V was pared by 6 bases and J by 6 bases, with 9 bases between. Germline V lookup: CDR1 ENHRY, CDR2 SYGVKD. The CDR3 is made up of 13 amino acids. In nucleotides, the CDR3 is TGTGCCATCAGGGGACTGGTTAATTCACCCCTCCACTTT. It translates to CAIRGLVNSPLHF.

The gene calls are TRBV27 and TRBJ2-3; no reliable D call. Trimming removed 2 bases at V and 2 bases at J, with 5 bases between. CDR3 length: 13 residues. Germline CDR1 is MNHEY and CDR2 is SMNVEV (reference sequence). DNA for the CDR3: TGTGCCAGCAGTTTAATATCCACAGATACGCAGTATTTT. Residues: CASSLISTDTQYF.

The chain carries TRBV19 and TRBJ1-3; 7 bases match TRBD1. The CDR3 consists of 15 residues. V trimming: 5 bases; J trimming: 2 bases; junction bases outside the gene matches: 6. CDR1 LNHDA and CDR2 SQIVND come from the germline V gene (reference sequence). CDR3 nucleotides: TGTGCCAGTAGTTGGGAACAGGGGACTGGAAACACCATATATTTT. It codes for CASSWEQGTGNTIYF.

The chain employs TRBV19 and TRBJ1-5; TRBD1 matches 7 bases. V trimming: 4 bases; J trimming: 4 bases; junction bases outside the gene matches: 4. The length of the CDR3 is 14 residues. Germline V CDR1 and CDR2: LNHDA, SQIVND (reference sequence). CDR3 sequence reads: CASSRTGLNQPQHF. CDR3 nucleotide sequence: TGTGCCAGTAGTAGGACAGGCCTGAATCAGCCCCAGCATTTT.

This chain uses TRBV28 with TRBJ1-1, with unresolved D. The CDR3 spans 13 residues. Germline V gene sequence: CDR1 MDHEN, CDR2 SYDVKM. V was trimmed by 3 bases and J by 4 bases, leaving 9 bases between them. CDR3 amino acids: CASSLVTSTEAFF. In DNA, the CDR3 is TGTGCCAGCAGTTTGGTTACGAGCACTGAAGCTTTCTTT.

This chain links TRBV19 with TRBJ2-7; TRBD2 agrees at 11 bases. The CDR3 totals 16 residues. V lost 5 bases, J lost 1 base, and 7 bases stayed unmatched. Germline CDR1 reads LNHDA; CDR2 reads SQIVND (reference sequence). CDR3 region: CASSDGLAGGSYEQYF. The CDR3 nucleotides are TGTGCCAGTAGTGACGGACTAGCGGGTGGGTCCTACGAGCAGTACTTC.

Worth noting for this clone: Other DNA sequences within the sample encode an identical CDR3. The chain employs TRBV18 and TRBJ2-7; D is perhaps TRBD1 (7 bases). The V end lost 3 bases, the J end lost 2 bases, and 11 bases lay between the germline ends. CDR3 length: 14 amino acids. Germline CDR1 and CDR2: KGHSH and LQKENI. The CDR3 reads CASSPAGQTYEQYF. CDR3 DNA: TGTGCCAGCTCACCCGCGGGACAGACCTACGAGCAGTACTTC.